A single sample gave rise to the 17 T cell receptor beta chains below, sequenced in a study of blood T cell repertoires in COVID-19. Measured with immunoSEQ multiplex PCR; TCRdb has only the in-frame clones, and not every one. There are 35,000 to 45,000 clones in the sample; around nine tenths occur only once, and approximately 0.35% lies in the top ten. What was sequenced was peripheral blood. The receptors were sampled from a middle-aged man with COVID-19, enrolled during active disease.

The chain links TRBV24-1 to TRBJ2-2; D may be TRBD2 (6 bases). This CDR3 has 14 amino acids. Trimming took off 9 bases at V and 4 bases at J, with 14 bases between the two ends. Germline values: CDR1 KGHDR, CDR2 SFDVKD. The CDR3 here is CATRFGGGTGELFF. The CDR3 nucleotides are TGTGCCACCCGTTTCGGGGGTGGCACCGGGGAGCTGTTTTTT.

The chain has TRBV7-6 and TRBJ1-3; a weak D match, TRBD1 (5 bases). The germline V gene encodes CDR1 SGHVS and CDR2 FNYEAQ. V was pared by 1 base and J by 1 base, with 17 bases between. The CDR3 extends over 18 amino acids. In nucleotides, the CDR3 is TGTGCCAGCAGCTTAGGCGGGGCAGGGCGGAGATCTGGAAACACCATATATTTT. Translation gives CASSLGGAGRRSGNTIYF. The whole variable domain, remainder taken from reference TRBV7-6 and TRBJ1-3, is GAGVSQSPRYKVTKRGQDVALRCDPISGHVSLYWYRQALGQGPEFLTYFNYEAQQDKSGLPNDRFSAERPEGSISTLTIQRTEQRDSAMYRCASSLGGAGRRSGNTIYFGEGSWLTVV.

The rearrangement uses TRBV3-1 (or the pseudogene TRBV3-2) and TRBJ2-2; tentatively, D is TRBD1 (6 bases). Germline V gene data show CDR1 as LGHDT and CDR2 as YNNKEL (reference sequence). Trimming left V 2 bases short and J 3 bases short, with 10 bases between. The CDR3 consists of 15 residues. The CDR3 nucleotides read TGTGCCAGCAGCCAACAGGGGTTTGACACCGGGGAGCTGTTTTTT. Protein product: CASSQQGFDTGELFF.

Written as DNA, the CDR3 is TGCGCCAGCAGCTCCGCAGGGGGCGACACAGATACGCAGTATTTT. This translates into CASSSAGGDTDTQYF. V gene TRBV5-1 combines with J gene TRBJ2-3, with 8 positions matching TRBD1. Losses at the gene ends were 3 bases for V and 2 bases for J; bases not matched to a gene: 5. The CDR3 covers 15 residues. Germline V gives CDR1 SGHRS, CDR2 YFSETQ.

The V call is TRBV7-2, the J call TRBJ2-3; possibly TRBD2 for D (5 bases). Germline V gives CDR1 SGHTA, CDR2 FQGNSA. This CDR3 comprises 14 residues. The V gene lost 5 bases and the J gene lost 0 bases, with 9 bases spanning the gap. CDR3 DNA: TGTGCCAGCAGCCCAGGACTTAGCACAGATACGCAGTATTTT. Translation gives CASSPGLSTDTQYF.

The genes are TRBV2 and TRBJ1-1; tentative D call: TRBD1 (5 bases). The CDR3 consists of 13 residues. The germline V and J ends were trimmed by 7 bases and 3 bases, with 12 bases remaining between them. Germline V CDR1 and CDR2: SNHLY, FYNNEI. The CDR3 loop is CASTAQVYTEAFF. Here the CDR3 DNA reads TGTGCCAGCACCGCACAGGTTTACACTGAAGCTTTCTTT.

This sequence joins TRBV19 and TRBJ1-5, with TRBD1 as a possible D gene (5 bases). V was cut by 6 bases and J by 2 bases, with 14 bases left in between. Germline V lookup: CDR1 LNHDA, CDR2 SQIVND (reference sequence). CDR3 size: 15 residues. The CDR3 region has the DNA TGTGCCAGTAGCCTGAGGAGGGGCGGCAATCAGCCCCAGCATTTT. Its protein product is CASSLRRGGNQPQHF.

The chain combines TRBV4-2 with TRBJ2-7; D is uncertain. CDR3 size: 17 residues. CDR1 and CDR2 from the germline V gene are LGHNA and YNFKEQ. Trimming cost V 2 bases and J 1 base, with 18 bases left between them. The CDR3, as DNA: TGTGCCAGCAGCCAACCGAAAGGAGTTGGGTCTTCCTACGAGCAGTACTTC. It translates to CASSQPKGVGSSYEQYF.

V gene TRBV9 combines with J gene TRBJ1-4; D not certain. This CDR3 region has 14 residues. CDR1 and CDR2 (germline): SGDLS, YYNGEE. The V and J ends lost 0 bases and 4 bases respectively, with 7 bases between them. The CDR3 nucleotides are TGTGCCAGCAGCGTAGCAGGACTTAATGAAAAACTGTTTTTT. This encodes CASSVAGLNEKLFF.

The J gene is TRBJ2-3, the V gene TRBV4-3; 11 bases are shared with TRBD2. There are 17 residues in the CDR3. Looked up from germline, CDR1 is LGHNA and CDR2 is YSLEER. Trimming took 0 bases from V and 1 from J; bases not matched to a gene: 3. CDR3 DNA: TGCGCCAGCAGCCAAGAGGCACTAGCGGGAGGCACAGATACGCAGTATTTT. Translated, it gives CASSQEALAGGTDTQYF.

The CDR3 is CASSQRGSGANVLTF. The CDR3 coding sequence is TGTGCCAGTAGTCAAAGGGGTTCTGGGGCCAACGTCCTGACTTTC. This chain connects TRBV19 to TRBJ2-6; D perhaps matches TRBD1 (5 bases). CDR3 length: 15 amino acids. Trimming cost V 5 bases and J 1 base, with 9 bases left between them. Germline loops: CDR1 LNHDA, CDR2 SQIVND (reference sequence).

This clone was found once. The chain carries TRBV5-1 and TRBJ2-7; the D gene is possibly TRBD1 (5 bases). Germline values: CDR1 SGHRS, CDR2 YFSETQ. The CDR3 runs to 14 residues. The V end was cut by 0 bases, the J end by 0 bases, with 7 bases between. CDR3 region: CASSLGQPSYEQYF. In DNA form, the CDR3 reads TGCGCCAGCAGCTTGGGACAGCCCTCCTACGAGCAGTACTTC.

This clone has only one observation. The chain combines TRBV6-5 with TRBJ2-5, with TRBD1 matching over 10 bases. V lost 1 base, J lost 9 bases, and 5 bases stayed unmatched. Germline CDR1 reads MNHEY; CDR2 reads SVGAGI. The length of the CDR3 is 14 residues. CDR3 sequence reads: CASSYWTGGEAQYF. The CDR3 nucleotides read TGTGCCAGCAGTTACTGGACAGGGGGTGAGGCCCAGTACTTC.

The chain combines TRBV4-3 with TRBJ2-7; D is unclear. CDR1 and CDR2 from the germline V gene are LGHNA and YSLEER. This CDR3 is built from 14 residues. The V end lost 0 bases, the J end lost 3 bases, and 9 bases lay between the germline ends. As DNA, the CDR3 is TGCGCCAGCAGCCAAGATCTTAACGGCTACGAGCAGTACTTC. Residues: CASSQDLNGYEQYF.

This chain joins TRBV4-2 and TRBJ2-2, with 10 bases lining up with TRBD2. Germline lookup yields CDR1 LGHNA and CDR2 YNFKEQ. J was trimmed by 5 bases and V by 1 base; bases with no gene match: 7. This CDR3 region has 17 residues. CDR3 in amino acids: CASSQVPSGRWTGELFF. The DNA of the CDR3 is TGTGCCAGCAGCCAAGTCCCTAGCGGGAGATGGACCGGGGAGCTGTTTTTT.

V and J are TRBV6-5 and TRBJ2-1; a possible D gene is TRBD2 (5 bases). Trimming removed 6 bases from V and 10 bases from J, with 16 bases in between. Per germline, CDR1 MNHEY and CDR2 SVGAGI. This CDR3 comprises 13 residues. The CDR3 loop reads CASSVGLVLEQFF. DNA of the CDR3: TGTGCCAGCAGCGTTGGACTGGTATTGGAGCAGTTCTTC.

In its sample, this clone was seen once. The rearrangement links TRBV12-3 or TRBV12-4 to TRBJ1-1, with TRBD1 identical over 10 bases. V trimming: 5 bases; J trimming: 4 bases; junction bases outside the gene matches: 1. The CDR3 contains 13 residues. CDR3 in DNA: TGTGCCAGCAGTAGGACAGGGGGCACTGAAGCTTTCTTT. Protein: CASSRTGGTEAFF.